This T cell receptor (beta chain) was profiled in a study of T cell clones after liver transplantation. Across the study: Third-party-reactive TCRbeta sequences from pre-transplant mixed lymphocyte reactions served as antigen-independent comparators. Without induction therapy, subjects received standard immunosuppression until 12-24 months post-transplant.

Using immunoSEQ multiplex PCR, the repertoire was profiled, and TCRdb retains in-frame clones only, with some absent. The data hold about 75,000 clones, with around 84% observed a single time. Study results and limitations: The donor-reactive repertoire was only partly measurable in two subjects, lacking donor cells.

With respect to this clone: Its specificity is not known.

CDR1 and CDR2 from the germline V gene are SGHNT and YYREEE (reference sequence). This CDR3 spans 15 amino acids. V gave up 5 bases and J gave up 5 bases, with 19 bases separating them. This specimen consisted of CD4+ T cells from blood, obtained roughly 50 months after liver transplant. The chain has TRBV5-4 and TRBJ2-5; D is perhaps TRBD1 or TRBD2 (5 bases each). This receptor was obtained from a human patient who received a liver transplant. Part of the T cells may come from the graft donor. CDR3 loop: CASSPTGASAETQYF. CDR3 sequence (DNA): TGTGCCAGCAGTCCGACCGGGGCGTCAGCCGAGACCCAGTACTTC.